This T cell receptor (beta chain) was sequenced during a study of CD8 T cells in ankylosing spondylitis (dated by TCRdb to the late 2010s). Background on the whole study: To find TCR variants linked to disease, the study profiled T cell receptor beta repertoires in ankylosing spondylitis patients and healthy donors. The full study cohort comprised about 25 ankylosing spondylitis patients and 110 or so healthy donors. Peripheral blood was sampled, and synovial fluid was also collected from ankylosing spondylitis patients.

The data were produced on an Illumina HiSeq 2500. Quantitative 5'-RACE with molecular barcodes was the method used to prepare the TCR beta libraries. The paper's data handling went like this. A new computational method, built on a probabilistic model of VDJ rearrangement, was used to identify disease-linked TCR variants. TCRdb took the public reads, trimmed them with fastp at Q25, ran MiXCR for clone calling and kept in-frame beta chains. Rows merge per CDR3 protein into single entries with the most common DNA and genes. TCRdb, not the authors, supplied the V and J calls. In all, the sample holds fewer than 550,000 distinct CDR3 sequences, and about 5.7% of those were seen once. 3.5% of the sample lies in the top ten. This clonotype was recorded at least ten times. No cognate antigen has been identified for it. Base qualities are not provided; no much larger clone lies one nucleotide away. Study-level results and caveats: A CD8+ phenotype was shown by the disease-linked clones, which were found at relatively low frequencies in peripheral blood. According to the report, matched synovial fluid samples from ankylosing spondylitis patients were significantly enriched for the disease-linked clones. Some motif variants were previously reported in synovial fluid and blood of reactive arthritis patients, suggesting common disease-initiation mechanisms. Blood from ankylosing spondylitis patients appeared to be characterized by a TCR beta motif made up of several highly homologous amino acid variants.

Germline trimming amounts to 5 bases on V and 7 bases on J, with 5 as the count of junction bases outside the gene matches. From the germline V gene (reference sequence), CDR1 is DFQATT and CDR2 is SNEGSKA. From the cysteine through the phenylalanine, the CDR3 covers 12 amino acids. Only CDR3 DNA remains: 36 bases, in frame from the first base. Sequenced: blood, either unsorted or a sorted T cell fraction (not recorded which). This sequence originates from a male donor with ankylosing spondylitis. The rearranged chain carries TRBV20-1 and TRBJ1-1, with TRBD1 matching 9 junction bases. The CDR3 reads CSAEGQGSEAFF. The sequenced DNA is TGCAGTGCTGAGGGACAGGGAAGTGAAGCTTTCTTT.